Below are 25 T cell receptor beta chains sequenced from a single sample in a study of CD8+ T cells in alopecia areata. RNA extraction was followed by reverse transcription into cDNA, which acted as the sequencing template. Measured with immunoSEQ multiplex PCR; TCRdb has only the in-frame clones, and not every one. The sample has about 210,000 clones, about 64% seen once. Treatment here: oral pan-JAK inhibitor, 5-10 mg twice daily. This material consisted of CD4+ T cells sorted from blood, taken at week 4, from a patient treated with tofacitinib. Every receptor here comes from a human donor with alopecia areata.

With respect to this clone: Possible read error: a much larger clone is one base away. The chain employs TRBV7-2 and TRBJ1-1; D call uncertain. Trimming shortened V by 1 base and J by 1 base, and 4 bases separated the two germline ends. The germline gives CDR1 SGHTA, CDR2 FQGNSA. CDR3 length: 13 amino acids. The CDR3 loop reads CASSLEGNTEAFF. The CDR3 region has the DNA TGTGCCAGCAGCTTAGAGGGGAACACTGAAGCTTTCTTT.

This rearrangement joins TRBV5-1 to TRBJ2-4, with 11 bases aligning to TRBD2. CDR3 size: 16 residues. V shed 1 base, J shed 10 bases, and the junction held 10 bases outside the gene matches. From germline, CDR1 is SGHRS and CDR2 YFSETQ. The CDR3 region is CASSLSGTSGPRIQYF. DNA of the CDR3: TGCGCCAGCAGCTTGTCAGGGACTAGCGGACCAAGAATTCAGTACTTC.

This chain uses TRBV30 with TRBJ1-1; maybe TRBD1 (5 bases). V lost 4 bases and J lost 1, with 10 bases in between. Germline CDR1 GTSNPN, CDR2 SVGIG (reference sequence). This CDR3 comprises 13 residues. The CDR3 coding sequence is TGTGCCTGGACTGTCGGGGGGAACACTGAAGCTTTCTTT. It encodes CAWTVGGNTEAFF.

In its sample, this clone was seen a few times. The chain employs TRBV6-5 and TRBJ2-3; unclear D gene. Trimming removed 8 bases at V and 1 base at J, with 7 bases between. Germline V gene data show CDR1 as MNHEY and CDR2 as SVGAGI. There are 12 residues in the CDR3. CDR3 protein: CASRGRTDTQYF. For the CDR3, the DNA is TGTGCCAGCCGTGGTCGCACAGATACGCAGTATTTT.

CDR3 sequence: CASSVFLSTEAFF. As DNA, the CDR3 is TGTGCCAGCAGCGTGTTTTTAAGCACTGAAGCTTTCTTT. The chain is built from TRBV2 and TRBJ1-1; D remains ambiguous. V shed 6 bases and J shed 4 bases, with 12 bases lying between them. The CDR3 is 13 amino acids. Germline CDR1 and CDR2: SNHLY and FYNNEI.

The chain has TRBV7-9 and TRBJ2-5; 7 bases match TRBD2. V shed 1 base and J 1 base; nucleotides not matched to a gene: 6. CDR3 length: 16 amino acids. Per germline, CDR1 SEHNR and CDR2 FQNEAQ (reference sequence). The CDR3 bases are TGTGCCAGCAGCTTAGTGGGACTATCCGTCCAAGAGACCCAGTACTTC. This encodes CASSLVGLSVQETQYF.

The chain couples TRBV5-1 to TRBJ2-5; 11 positions agree with TRBD1. J lost 5 bases, V lost 4 bases, and 7 bases had no gene match. Per germline, CDR1 SGHRS and CDR2 YFSETQ. The CDR3 is 15 residues long. The CDR3 DNA reads TGCGCCAGCAGCCCGCCGGACAGGGGGCAGGAGACCCAGTACTTC. Amino acids: CASSPPDRGQETQYF.

The sample holds one count of this clone. This specimen includes other DNA sequences encoding the same CDR3. The chain is built from TRBV6-5 and TRBJ1-5, with a weak D call TRBD1 (6 bases). Between the trimmed V and J ends, which lost 5 bases and 2 bases, there was a span of 7 bases. This CDR3 has 13 residues. CDR1 MNHEY and CDR2 SVGAGI come from the germline V gene. The CDR3 spells CASSRGGNQPQHF. The CDR3 coding sequence is TGTGCCAGCAGTAGGGGGGGCAATCAGCCCCAGCATTTT.

The J gene is TRBJ2-1, the V gene TRBV5-1; 9 bases are a match to TRBD1. This CDR3 spans 15 amino acids. The trim removed 6 bases at V and 6 bases at J, leaving 10 bases unmatched. The V gene's germline CDR1 is SGHRS and CDR2 YFSETQ. The CDR3 region is CASNLGTGWGNEQFF. In nucleotides, the CDR3 is TGCGCCAGCAACCTCGGGACAGGGTGGGGCAATGAGCAGTTCTTC.

This clone has a handful of counts. The gene calls are TRBV4-3 and TRBJ2-7; possible D gene TRBD1, 6 bases. Trimming removed 7 bases at V and 1 base at J, with 14 bases between. The CDR3 spans 14 residues. Germline loops: CDR1 LGHNA, CDR2 YSLEER. Written as DNA, the CDR3 is TGCGCCAGCAAGAACCAAGGACAGTCCTACGAGCAGTACTTC. Its protein product is CASKNQGQSYEQYF.

This chain links TRBV29-1 with TRBJ2-3; no reliable D call. The V end was cut by 6 bases, the J end by 0 bases, with 16 bases between. The CDR3 has 15 amino acids. Germline CDR1 SQVTM, CDR2 ANQGSEA. CDR3 sequence: CSVWTPDSSTDTQYF. CDR3 DNA: TGCAGCGTCTGGACCCCGGATTCTAGCACAGATACGCAGTATTTT.

This clone was seen more than once but under ten times. This chain joins TRBV5-6 and TRBJ2-5; TRBD1 matches 8 bases. V dropped 3 bases and J dropped 2; count of bases not matched to a gene: 6. Germline CDR1 is SGHDT and CDR2 is YYEEEE. The CDR3 has 15 residues. The CDR3 is CASSWKGTGQETQYF. The DNA for the CDR3 is TGTGCCAGCAGCTGGAAAGGGACAGGACAAGAGACCCAGTACTTC. Looking up the rest from reference TRBV5-6 and TRBJ2-5 gives the full variable domain: DAGVTQSPTHLIKTRGQQVTLRCSPKSGHDTVSWYQQALGQGPQFIFQYYEEEERQRGNFPDRFSGHQFPNYSSELNVNALLLGDSALYLCASSWKGTGQETQYFGPGTRLLVL.

This sequence joins TRBV30 and TRBJ1-5, with D maybe TRBD1 (6 bases). CDR1 and CDR2 (germline): GTSNPN, SVGIG (reference sequence). Trimming left V 1 base short and J 3 bases short, with 7 bases between. The CDR3 is 13 amino acids. CDR3 protein: CAWSGGANQPQHF. CDR3 nucleotides: TGTGCCTGGAGTGGGGGGGCCAATCAGCCCCAGCATTTT.

The rearrangement links TRBV7-9 to TRBJ2-3, with 9 positions matching TRBD1. The trim removed 4 bases at V and 5 bases at J, leaving 10 bases unmatched. CDR3 length equals 16 residues. Germline-derived CDR1 and CDR2 are SEHNR and FQNEAQ (reference sequence). The CDR3 nucleotides are TGTGCCAGCAGCTCCCAGGGACAGGGTGGCCGAGATACGCAGTATTTT. It translates to CASSSQGQGGRDTQYF.

This clone was detected only a few times. The gene calls are TRBV7-2 and TRBJ1-5; tentatively, D is TRBD1 (5 bases). The germline V gene encodes CDR1 SGHTA and CDR2 FQGNSA. The CDR3 covers 14 residues. V was cut by 3 bases and J by 8 bases, with 14 bases left in between. The CDR3 is CASSFSPGKEPQHF. In nucleotides, the CDR3 is TGTGCCAGCAGCTTCTCACCAGGGAAGGAGCCCCAGCATTTT.

The chain recombines TRBV30 with TRBJ1-5; D call uncertain. The ends were cut back, 1 base at V and 4 bases at J, with 8 bases in the middle. The CDR3 covers 13 residues. CDR1 and CDR2 (germline): GTSNPN, SVGIG (reference sequence). The CDR3: CAWSAAGNQPQHF. Written as DNA, the CDR3 is TGTGCCTGGAGTGCGGCAGGAAATCAGCCCCAGCATTTT.

The chain couples TRBV2 to TRBJ1-6; a possible D gene is TRBD1 (6 bases). CDR1 SNHLY and CDR2 FYNNEI come from the germline V gene. Trimming pared 5 bases from V and 5 bases from J, leaving 13 bases between. The CDR3 length is 15 residues. Here the CDR3 reads CASSTFEGDNSPLHF. The CDR3 DNA reads TGTGCCAGCAGTACATTCGAGGGGGATAATTCACCCCTCCACTTT.

The chain links TRBV29-1 to TRBJ1-5; a possible D gene is TRBD1 (6 bases). CDR1 and CDR2 from the germline V gene are SQVTM and ANQGSEA. This CDR3 contains 16 residues. Deletions cut 4 bases from V and 1 base from J, with 17 bases between. The CDR3 DNA follows: TGCAGCGTTGTGGTCTCAGGGGTCGCGAGCAATCAGCCCCAGCATTTT. It is translated as CSVVVSGVASNQPQHF.

This chain links TRBV5-1 with TRBJ2-7; TRBD1 agrees at 8 bases. Trimming took 3 bases from V and 4 from J; bases not matched to a gene: 6. Germline V gene data show CDR1 as SGHRS and CDR2 as YFSETQ. This CDR3 comprises 14 residues. CDR3 residues: CASSSDRAGYEQYF. As DNA, the CDR3 is TGCGCCAGCAGCTCGGACAGGGCTGGGTACGAGCAGTACTTC.

The genes are TRBV11-2 and TRBJ1-1; weak D call: TRBD1 (5 bases). In germline, CDR1 is SGHAT, CDR2 FQNNGV. Trimming removed 5 bases from V and 0 bases from J, with 13 bases in between. The CDR3 sequence is 15 residues long. This chain's CDR3 is CASSAQGRLNTEAFF. The CDR3 DNA reads TGTGCCAGCAGCGCCCAGGGCAGGTTGAACACTGAAGCTTTCTTT.

The genes are TRBV30 and TRBJ1-2; D gene unclear. Germline assignment: CDR1 GTSNPN and CDR2 SVGIG (reference sequence). The V end was cut by 4 bases, the J end by 4 bases, with 7 bases between. The CDR3 covers 11 residues. CDR3 in DNA: TGTGCCTGGAAAGGAGGCTATGGCTACACCTTC. As protein: CAWKGGYGYTF.

This clone was counted between two and nine times. The chain combines TRBV29-1 with TRBJ2-5; D is unresolved. The CDR3 is 12 amino acids. V was pared by 4 bases and J by 4 bases, with 10 bases between. Germline V gene lookup returns CDR1 SQVTM and CDR2 ANQGSEA. The CDR3 reads CSVVAWAETQYF. CDR3 in DNA: TGCAGCGTTGTGGCCTGGGCAGAGACCCAGTACTTC.

The genes are TRBV7-2 and TRBJ2-1, with 7 bases identical to TRBD2. CDR1 is SGHTA and CDR2 is FQGNSA in the germline V gene. The ends lost 9 bases at V and 0 bases at J; junction bases unmatched: 5. The CDR3 covers 14 residues. The CDR3 DNA sequence: TGTGCCAGTACGGGGGGTCGCTCCTACAATGAGCAGTTCTTC. Amino acids: CASTGGRSYNEQFF.

This clone was detected a few times. The chain links TRBV27 to TRBJ2-3, with no clear D. V was shortened by 4 bases and J by 3 bases, with 11 bases between the two germline ends. The V gene's germline CDR1 is MNHEY and CDR2 SMNVEV (reference sequence). The CDR3 spans 14 residues. CDR3 loop: CASSSVGLTDTQYF. The CDR3 DNA is TGTGCCAGCAGTTCTGTCGGATTAACAGATACGCAGTATTTT.

The chain carries TRBV27 and TRBJ2-5; 9 positions agree with TRBD1. This CDR3 is built from 14 residues. V shed 7 bases, J shed 7 bases, and the junction held 10 bases outside the gene matches. Germline CDR1 reads MNHEY; CDR2 reads SMNVEV (reference sequence). The DNA of the CDR3 is TGTGCCAGCACGCGACAGGGGGGATTAGGGACCCAGTACTTC. Its translation: CASTRQGGLGTQYF.